This entry lists 11 T cell receptor beta chains sequenced from one sample in a study of regulatory T cells in long-lasting Graves disease. Time point here: persistent/refractory GD, antithyroid drugs over 5 years with positive TRAb. RNA extracted from PBMCs served as the sequencing template. Researchers made TCR beta libraries by using iRepertoire HTBI primers and running Arm-PCR on CDR3 regions. TCRdb reprocessed the multiplex PCR reads with MiXCR, giving one entry per CDR3 protein. The table includes about 470,000 distinct CDR3 sequences, roughly 21% detected once. The input for sequencing was peripheral blood mononuclear cells (PBMCs), taken when the disease was refractory, from a patient treated with antithyroid drugs. Receptor source: a female donor with Graves disease.

This clonotype was seen repeatedly, ten times or more. The chain combines TRBV12-3 or TRBV12-4 with TRBJ2-7, with 9 bases aligning to TRBD1. There are 14 residues in the CDR3. V dropped 7 bases and J dropped 4; count of bases not matched to a gene: 8. Written as DNA, the CDR3 is TGTGCCAGCAAGGAACAGGGGGCGTCATACGAGCAGTACTTC. This sequence encodes CASKEQGASYEQYF.

This clonotype was seen more than once but under ten times. The gene calls are TRBV9 and TRBJ2-3, with TRBD2 matching over 9 bases. This CDR3 comprises 17 residues. Germline V gene sequence: CDR1 SGDLS, CDR2 YYNGEE. V lost 5 bases, J lost 0 bases, and 10 bases stayed unmatched. The CDR3 region is CASSKRSSGKSTDTQYF. In DNA form, the CDR3 reads TGTGCCAGCAGTAAGCGGTCTAGCGGGAAAAGCACAGATACGCAGTATTTT. The full variable domain, in which reference TRBV9 and TRBJ2-3 provide the parts outside the CDR3, is DSGVTQTPKHLITATGQRVTLRCSPRSGDLSVYWYQQSLDQGLQFLIQYYNGEERAKGNILERFSAQQFPDLHSELNLSSLELGDSALYFCASSKRSSGKSTDTQYFGPGTRLTVL.

In its sample, this clonotype was seen many times. The V call is TRBV30, the J call TRBJ1-2; no reliable D call. The length of the CDR3 is 12 residues. CDR1 and CDR2 from the germline V gene are GTSNPN and SVGIG (reference sequence). V dropped 1 base and J dropped 5 bases, with 8 bases sitting between them. Written as DNA, the CDR3 is TGTGCCTGGAGTGGCGAGAGATATGGCTACACCTTC. As protein: CAWSGERYGYTF.

Ten or more counts support this clonotype. This chain joins TRBV28 and TRBJ1-5, with a tentative D call TRBD1 (5 bases). Trimming stripped 7 bases from V and 0 bases from J, with 10 bases between. This CDR3 has 14 amino acids. Germline CDR1 reads MDHEN; CDR2 reads SYDVKM. CDR3 nucleotides: TGTGCCAGCAACCTACAGGATAGCAATCAGCCCCAGCATTTT. It encodes CASNLQDSNQPQHF.

This clonotype was counted only a few times. The chain carries TRBV9 and TRBJ1-1; D is uncertain. Germline values: CDR1 SGDLS, CDR2 YYNGEE. This CDR3 is built from 16 residues. V was pared by 0 bases and J by 3 bases, with 15 bases between. The DNA of the CDR3 is TGTGCCAGCAGCGTAGGGGTCACAAGCATCGACACTGAAGCTTTCTTT. Its translation is CASSVGVTSIDTEAFF.

This chain connects TRBV19 to TRBJ1-1; D is possibly TRBD1 (5 bases). The CDR3 length is 15 residues. Per the germline V gene, CDR1 is LNHDA and CDR2 is SQIVND (reference sequence). V lost 9 bases and J 4 bases, leaving 21 bases between the germline ends. The CDR3 coding sequence is TGTGCCAGCACGGGGGGGGGAGCGGAGAGCACTGAAGCTTTCTTT. This gives the protein CASTGGGAESTEAFF. Using reference TRBV19 and TRBJ1-1 for the parts outside the CDR3, the full variable domain is DGGITQSPKYLFRKEGQNVTLSCEQNLNHDAMYWYRQDPGQGLRLIYYSQIVNDFQKGDIAEGYSVSREKKESFPLTVTSAQKNPTAFYLCASTGGGAESTEAFFGQGTRLTVV.

This clonotype was detected many times. V and J are TRBV20-1 and TRBJ1-1; no reliable D call. Per germline, CDR1 DFQATT and CDR2 SNEGSKA (reference sequence). The CDR3 is 16 residues long. V lost 0 bases and J lost 3, with 17 bases in between. The DNA of the CDR3 is TGCAGTGCTAGAGATATCGGGAACATCCTTGACACTGAAGCTTTCTTT. As protein: CSARDIGNILDTEAFF.

This clonotype has a count of ten or more. This chain links TRBV20-1 with TRBJ2-5; TRBD2 matches 10 bases. Germline V lookup: CDR1 DFQATT, CDR2 SNEGSKA (reference sequence). CDR3 size: 16 residues. J lost 1 base, V lost 0 bases, and 5 bases had no gene match. CDR3 in DNA: TGCAGTGCTAGAGATATACTAGCGGGGACCCAAGAGACCCAGTACTTC. Translation gives CSARDILAGTQETQYF.

This clonotype was picked up many times. The chain couples TRBV15 to TRBJ2-7; TRBD2 agrees at 9 bases. Germline CDR1 and CDR2: LNHNV and YYDKDF (reference sequence). This CDR3 has 16 amino acids. V shed 1 base and J 7 bases; nucleotides not matched to a gene: 11. CDR3 residues: CATSRVAGGPEVEQYF. CDR3 coding DNA: TGTGCCACCAGCAGAGTTGCGGGGGGGCCCGAAGTAGAGCAGTACTTC.

CDR3 nucleotides: TGTGCCAGCAGTTCGACAGGGGCGCTGGGAAACACCATATATTTT. This gives the protein CASSSTGALGNTIYF. The chain has TRBV6-5 and TRBJ1-3, with TRBD1 matching over 8 bases. V shed 4 bases and J 4 bases; nucleotides not matched to a gene: 6. The CDR3 has 15 residues. Germline CDR1 reads MNHEY; CDR2 reads SVGAGI.

This clonotype showed up just a few times. The chain couples TRBV20-1 to TRBJ2-7; 11 nucleotides agree with TRBD2. V trimming: 5 bases; J trimming: 3 bases; junction bases outside the gene matches: 9. Germline-derived CDR1 and CDR2 are DFQATT and SNEGSKA (reference sequence). The CDR3 totals 15 residues. CDR3 protein: CSAEPLAGGFYEQYF. In DNA, the CDR3 is TGCAGTGCTGAACCGCTAGCGGGAGGATTCTACGAGCAGTACTTC.